The clone carrying this TCR beta chain has a handful of counts. This entry comes from a study of Graves' ophthalmopathy and Graves' hyperthyroidism. The germline CDR1 and CDR2 sequences are ENHRY and SYGVKD. The CDR3 is 11 amino acids. V lost 7 bases, J lost 3 bases, and 6 bases lay in between. TCR beta CDR3 amplification used RNA transcripts. In the first round, RT-PCR was carried out with HTBI primers, and a multiplex PCR formed the second round. TCRdb ran MiXCR on the multiplex PCR reads and lists one entry per CDR3 protein. The sample consists of over a million distinct CDR3 sequences, 35% to 45% of them appearing once.

The receptor's source is an adult man with Graves' hyperthyroidism. The chain has TRBV10-3 and TRBJ2-5; D ambiguous. The material sequenced was peripheral blood or thyroid tissue (not recorded which). CDR3 sequence (DNA): TGTGCCATCAAGGAGAAAGAGACCCAGTACTTC. This sequence encodes CAIKEKETQYF.